The clone carrying this T cell receptor beta chain is a singleton in its sample. Its antigen is still unknown. Among the 120 or so subjects of the validation cohort, separate from the roughly 670-subject first cohort, were the donors. This specimen belongs to a study of cytomegalovirus exposure and HLA in healthy donors. Study results and caveats: According to a later analysis, TCR clusters from the first cohort tended to co-occur in the 120 or so validation repertoires.

The table came from immunoSEQ multiplex PCR; TCRdb's copy has only in-frame clones and leaves some out. The sample yields 150,000 to 200,000 clones, about 85% seen once. The specimen was PBMCs. The origin of this receptor is a man younger than 40 in good health and CMV-seropositive.

In DNA, the CDR3 is TGTGCCAGCAGCTTAATGTCAACAGGCACTGAAGCTTTCTTT. It codes for CASSLMSTGTEAFF. This rearrangement joins TRBV7-6 to TRBJ1-1; tentatively, D is TRBD1 (5 bases). The germline gives CDR1 SGHVS, CDR2 FNYEAQ. V lost 2 bases, J lost 4 bases, and 11 bases lay in between. CDR3 length equals 14 residues.